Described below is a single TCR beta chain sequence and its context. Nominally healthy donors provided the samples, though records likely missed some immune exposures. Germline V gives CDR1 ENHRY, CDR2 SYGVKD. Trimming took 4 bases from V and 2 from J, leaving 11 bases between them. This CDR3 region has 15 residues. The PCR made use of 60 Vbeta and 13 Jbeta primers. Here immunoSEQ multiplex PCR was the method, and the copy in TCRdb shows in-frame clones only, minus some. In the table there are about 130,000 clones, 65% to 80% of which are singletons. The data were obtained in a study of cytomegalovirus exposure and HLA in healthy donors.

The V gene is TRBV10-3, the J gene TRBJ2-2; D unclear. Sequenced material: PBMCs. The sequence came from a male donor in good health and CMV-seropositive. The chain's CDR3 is CAISGNQANTGELFF. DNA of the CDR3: TGTGCCATCAGTGGCAACCAGGCAAACACCGGGGAGCTGTTTTTT.